This entry features one T cell receptor beta chain sequence. The antigen is not known. The record originates from a study of CD8+CD57+ T cells in acquired aplastic anemia. General study points: The same twenty-nine CD8+ CDR3 sequences occurred in patients and in controls.

The use of genomic DNA as template underpinned the TCR beta VDJ and CDR3 profiling. TCRdb re-analysed the reads in MiXCR, keeping a single row per CDR3 protein. In the table there are approximately 130,000 distinct CDR3 sequences, about 40% of which are singletons. CDR3 length equals 12 residues. The V gene's germline CDR1 is SNHLY and CDR2 FYNNEI. Trimming left V 11 bases short and J 1 base short, with 12 bases between. For sequencing, patients were chosen who had shown expansion of CD8+CD57+ cells by flow cytometry. The sequencing sample was made of sorted CD4+, CD8+, or CD8+CD57+ T cells (not recorded which) from PBMCs. The V and J genes are TRBV2 and TRBJ2-7, with D perhaps matching TRBD2 (5 bases). The sequence came from a human donor with aplastic anemia. The CDR3 DNA is TGTGCCCCAGGAGGAGCATCCTACGAGCAGTACTTC. This translates into CAPGGASYEQYF.